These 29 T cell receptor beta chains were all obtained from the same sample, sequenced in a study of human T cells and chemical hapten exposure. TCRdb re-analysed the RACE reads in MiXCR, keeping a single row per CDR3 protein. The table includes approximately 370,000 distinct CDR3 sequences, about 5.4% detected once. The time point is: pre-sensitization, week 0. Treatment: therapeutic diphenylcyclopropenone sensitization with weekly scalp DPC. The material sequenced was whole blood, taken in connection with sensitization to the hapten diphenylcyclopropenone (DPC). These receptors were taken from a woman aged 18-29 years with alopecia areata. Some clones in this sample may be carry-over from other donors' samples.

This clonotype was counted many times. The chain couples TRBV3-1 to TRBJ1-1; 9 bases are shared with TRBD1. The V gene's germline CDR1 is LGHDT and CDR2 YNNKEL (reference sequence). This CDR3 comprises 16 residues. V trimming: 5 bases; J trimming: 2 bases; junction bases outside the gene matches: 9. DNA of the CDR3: TGTGCCAGCAGCTTTACCGGACAGGGGTTTAACACTGAAGCTTTCTTT. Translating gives CASSFTGQGFNTEAFF.

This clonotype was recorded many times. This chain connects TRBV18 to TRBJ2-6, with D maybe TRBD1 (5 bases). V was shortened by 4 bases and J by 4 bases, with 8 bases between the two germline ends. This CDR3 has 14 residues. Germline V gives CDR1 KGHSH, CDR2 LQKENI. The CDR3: CASSLRTGANVLTF. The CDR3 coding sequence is TGTGCCAGCTCACTCAGGACAGGGGCCAACGTCCTGACTTTC. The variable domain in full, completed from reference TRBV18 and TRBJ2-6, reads NAGVMQNPRHLVRRRGQEARLRCSPMKGHSHVYWYRQLPEEGLKFMVYLQKENIIDESGMPKERFSAEFPKEGPSILRIQQVVRGDSAAYFCASSLRTGANVLTFGAGSRLTVL.

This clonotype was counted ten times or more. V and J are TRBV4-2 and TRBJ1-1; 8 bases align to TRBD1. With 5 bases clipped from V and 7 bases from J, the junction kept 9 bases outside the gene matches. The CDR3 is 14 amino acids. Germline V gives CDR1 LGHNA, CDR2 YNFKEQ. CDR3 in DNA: TGTGCCAGCAGCGCAGGGGGCCCTGTAAGTGAAGCTTTCTTT. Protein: CASSAGGPVSEAFF.

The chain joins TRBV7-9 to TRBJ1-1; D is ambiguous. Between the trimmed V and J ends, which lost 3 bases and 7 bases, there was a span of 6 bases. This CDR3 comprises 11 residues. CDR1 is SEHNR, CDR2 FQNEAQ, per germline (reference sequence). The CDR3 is CASSFEGEAFF. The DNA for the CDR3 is TGTGCCAGCAGCTTCGAAGGTGAAGCTTTCTTT.

The CDR3 DNA reads as TGTGCCAGTAGTGGAACTCCGGTGGGCAACGTCCTGACTTTC. Its protein product is CASSGTPVGNVLTF. V gene TRBV19 combines with J gene TRBJ2-6; D not resolved. V lost 5 bases and J 9 bases, leaving 14 bases between the germline ends. Germline V CDR1 and CDR2: LNHDA, SQIVND (reference sequence). The CDR3 contains 14 residues.

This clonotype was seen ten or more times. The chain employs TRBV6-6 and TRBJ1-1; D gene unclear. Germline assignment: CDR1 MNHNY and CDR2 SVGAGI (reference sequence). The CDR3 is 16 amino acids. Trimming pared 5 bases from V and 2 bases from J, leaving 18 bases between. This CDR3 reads CASSPPRVDFNTEAFF. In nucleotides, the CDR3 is TGTGCCAGCAGTCCGCCCCGGGTCGACTTTAACACTGAAGCTTTCTTT.

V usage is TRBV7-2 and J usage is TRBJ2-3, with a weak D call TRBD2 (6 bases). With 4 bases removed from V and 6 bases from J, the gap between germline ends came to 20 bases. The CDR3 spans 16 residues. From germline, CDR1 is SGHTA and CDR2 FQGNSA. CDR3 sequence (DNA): TGTGCCAGCAGCTCCGGGTCGTGGGGGGTAAGCGATACGCAGTATTTT. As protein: CASSSGSWGVSDTQYF.

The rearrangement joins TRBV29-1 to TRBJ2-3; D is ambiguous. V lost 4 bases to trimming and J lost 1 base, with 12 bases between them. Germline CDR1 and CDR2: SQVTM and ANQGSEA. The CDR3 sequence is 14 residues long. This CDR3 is CSVGLPSGTDTQYF. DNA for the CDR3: TGCAGCGTTGGGCTGCCTTCGGGCACAGATACGCAGTATTTT.

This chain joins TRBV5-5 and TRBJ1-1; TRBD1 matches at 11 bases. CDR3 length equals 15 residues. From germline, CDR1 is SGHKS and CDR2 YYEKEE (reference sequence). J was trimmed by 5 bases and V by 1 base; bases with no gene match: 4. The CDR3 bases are TGTGCCAGCAGCTTGTGGGGGACAGGGGGTACTGAAGCTTTCTTT. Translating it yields CASSLWGTGGTEAFF.

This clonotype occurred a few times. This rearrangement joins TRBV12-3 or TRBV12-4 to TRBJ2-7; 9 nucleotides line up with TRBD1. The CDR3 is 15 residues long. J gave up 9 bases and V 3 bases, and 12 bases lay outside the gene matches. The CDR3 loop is CASSFTGGSPKGQYF. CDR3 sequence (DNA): TGTGCCAGCAGTTTCACAGGGGGCAGCCCCAAGGGGCAGTACTTC.

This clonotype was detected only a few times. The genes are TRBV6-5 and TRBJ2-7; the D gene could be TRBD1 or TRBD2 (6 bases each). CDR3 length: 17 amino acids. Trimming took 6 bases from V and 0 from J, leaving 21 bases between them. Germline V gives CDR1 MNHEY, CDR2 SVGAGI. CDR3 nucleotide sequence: TGTGCCAGCAGCTCCAATTCGGGGGCCGCGAGCTCCTACGAGCAGTACTTC. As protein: CASSSNSGAASSYEQYF.

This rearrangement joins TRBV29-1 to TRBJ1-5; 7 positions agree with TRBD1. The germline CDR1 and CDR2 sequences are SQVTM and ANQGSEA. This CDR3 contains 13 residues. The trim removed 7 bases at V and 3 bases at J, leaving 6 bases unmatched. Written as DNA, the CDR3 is TGCAGCGCCGCCGGGACAGACAATCAGCCCCAGCATTTT. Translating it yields CSAAGTDNQPQHF.

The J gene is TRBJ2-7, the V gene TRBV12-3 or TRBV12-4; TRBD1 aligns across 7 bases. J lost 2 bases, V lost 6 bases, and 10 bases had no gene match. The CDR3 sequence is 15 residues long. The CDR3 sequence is CASRSGTDGAYEQYF. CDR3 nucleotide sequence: TGTGCCAGCAGGTCCGGGACAGATGGAGCCTACGAGCAGTACTTC.

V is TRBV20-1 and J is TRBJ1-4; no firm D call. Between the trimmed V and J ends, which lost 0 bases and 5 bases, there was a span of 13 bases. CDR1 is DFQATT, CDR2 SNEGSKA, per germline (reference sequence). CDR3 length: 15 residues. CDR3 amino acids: CSARDRRDENEKLFF. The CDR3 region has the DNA TGCAGTGCTAGAGATCGTAGAGATGAAAATGAAAAACTGTTTTTT.

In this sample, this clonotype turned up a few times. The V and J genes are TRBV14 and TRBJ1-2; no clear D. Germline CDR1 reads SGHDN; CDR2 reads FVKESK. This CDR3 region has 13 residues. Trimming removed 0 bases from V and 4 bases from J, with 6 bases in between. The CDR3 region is CASSQDYGYGYTF. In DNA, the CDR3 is TGTGCCAGCAGCCAAGATTACGGCTATGGCTACACCTTC. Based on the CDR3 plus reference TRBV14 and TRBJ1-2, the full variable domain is EAGVTQFPSHSVIEKGQTVTLRCDPISGHDNLYWYRRVMGKEIKFLLHFVKESKQDESGMPNNRFLAERTGGTYSTLKVQPAELEDSGVYFCASSQDYGYGYTFGSGTRLTVV.

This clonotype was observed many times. CDR3 bases: TGTGCCAGCAGCTTAGCTGCAGGAAACACCATATATTTT. Encoded protein: CASSLAAGNTIYF. This chain links TRBV7-2 with TRBJ1-3; D call uncertain. The CDR3 sequence is 13 residues long. Germline lookup yields CDR1 SGHTA and CDR2 FQGNSA. V was clipped by 0 bases and J by 4 bases, with 4 bases between them.

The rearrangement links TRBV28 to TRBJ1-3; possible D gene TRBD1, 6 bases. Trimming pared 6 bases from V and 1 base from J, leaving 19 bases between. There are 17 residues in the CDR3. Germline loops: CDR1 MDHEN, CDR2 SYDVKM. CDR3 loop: CASSPSLQGPSGNTIYF. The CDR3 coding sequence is TGTGCCAGCAGCCCGTCCCTCCAGGGGCCTTCTGGAAACACCATATATTTT.

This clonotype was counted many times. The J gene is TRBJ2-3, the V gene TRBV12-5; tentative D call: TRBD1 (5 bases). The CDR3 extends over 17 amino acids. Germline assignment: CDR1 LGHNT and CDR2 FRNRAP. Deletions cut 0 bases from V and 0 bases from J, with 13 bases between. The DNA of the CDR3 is TGTGCTAGTGGTTTGGTACAAGGTCAGGGCAGCACAGATACGCAGTATTTT. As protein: CASGLVQGQGSTDTQYF.

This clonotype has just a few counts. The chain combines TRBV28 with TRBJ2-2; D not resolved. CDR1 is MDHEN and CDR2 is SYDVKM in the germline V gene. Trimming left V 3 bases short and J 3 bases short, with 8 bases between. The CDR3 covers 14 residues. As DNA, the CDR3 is TGTGCCAGCAGTTTCAATATATACACCGGGGAGCTGTTTTTT. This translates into CASSFNIYTGELFF.

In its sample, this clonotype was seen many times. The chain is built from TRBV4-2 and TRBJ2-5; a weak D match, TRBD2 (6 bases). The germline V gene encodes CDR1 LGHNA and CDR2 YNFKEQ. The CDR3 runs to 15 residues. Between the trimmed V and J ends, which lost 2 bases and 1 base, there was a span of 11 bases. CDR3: CASSQLAEGQETQYF. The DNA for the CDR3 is TGTGCCAGCAGCCAACTCGCGGAGGGCCAAGAGACCCAGTACTTC.

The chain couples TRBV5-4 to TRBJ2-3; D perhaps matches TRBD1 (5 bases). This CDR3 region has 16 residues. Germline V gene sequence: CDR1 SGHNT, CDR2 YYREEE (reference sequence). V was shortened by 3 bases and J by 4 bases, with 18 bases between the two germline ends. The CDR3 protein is CASSSPRQGDADTQYF. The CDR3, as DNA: TGTGCCAGCAGCTCCCCTAGGCAGGGTGACGCAGATACGCAGTATTTT. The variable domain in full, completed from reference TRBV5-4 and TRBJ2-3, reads ETGVTQSPTHLIKTRGQQVTLRCSSQSGHNTVSWYQQALGQGPQFIFQYYREEENGRGNFPPRFSGLQFPNYSSELNVNALELDDSALYLCASSSPRQGDADTQYFGPGTRLTVL.

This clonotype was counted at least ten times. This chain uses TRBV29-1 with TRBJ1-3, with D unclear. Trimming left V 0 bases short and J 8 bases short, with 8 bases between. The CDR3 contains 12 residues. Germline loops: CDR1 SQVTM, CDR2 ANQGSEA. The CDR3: CSVEDKVDTIYF. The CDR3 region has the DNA TGCAGCGTTGAAGATAAGGTAGACACCATATATTTT.

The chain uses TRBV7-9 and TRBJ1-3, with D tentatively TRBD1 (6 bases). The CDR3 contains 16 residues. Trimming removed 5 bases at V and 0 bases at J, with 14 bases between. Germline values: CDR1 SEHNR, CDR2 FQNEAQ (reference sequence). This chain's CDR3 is CASSPPDRNSGNTIYF. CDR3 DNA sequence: TGTGCCAGCAGCCCCCCCGACAGGAACTCTGGAAACACCATATATTTT.

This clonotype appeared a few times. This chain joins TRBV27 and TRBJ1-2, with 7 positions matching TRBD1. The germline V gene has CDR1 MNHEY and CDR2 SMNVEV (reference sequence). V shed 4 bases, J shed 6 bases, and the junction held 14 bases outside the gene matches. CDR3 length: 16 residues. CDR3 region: CASSSPLQTGHDGYTF. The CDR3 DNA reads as TGTGCCAGCAGTTCCCCTCTTCAGACAGGGCATGATGGCTACACCTTC.

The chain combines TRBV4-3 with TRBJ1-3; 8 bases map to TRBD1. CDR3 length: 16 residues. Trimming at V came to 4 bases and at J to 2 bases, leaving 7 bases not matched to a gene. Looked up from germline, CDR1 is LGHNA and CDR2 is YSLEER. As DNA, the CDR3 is TGCGCCAGCAGCCCCTATACAGGGGGGCCTGGAAACACCATATATTTT. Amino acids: CASSPYTGGPGNTIYF.

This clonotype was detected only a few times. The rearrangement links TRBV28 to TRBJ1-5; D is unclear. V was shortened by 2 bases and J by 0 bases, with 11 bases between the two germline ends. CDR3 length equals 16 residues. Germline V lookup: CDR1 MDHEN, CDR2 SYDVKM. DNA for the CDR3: TGTGCCAGCAGTTTAGATGTAGGGAATAGCAATCAGCCCCAGCATTTT. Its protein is CASSLDVGNSNQPQHF.

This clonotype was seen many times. The CDR3 region is CASSLDQGSGNTIYF. The CDR3 DNA sequence: TGTGCCAGCAGTTTAGATCAGGGATCTGGAAACACCATATATTTT. The chain joins TRBV28 to TRBJ1-3; possible D gene TRBD1, 5 bases. Germline V CDR1 and CDR2: MDHEN, SYDVKM. The V gene lost 2 bases and the J gene lost 1 base, with 9 bases spanning the gap. The CDR3 runs 15 residues.

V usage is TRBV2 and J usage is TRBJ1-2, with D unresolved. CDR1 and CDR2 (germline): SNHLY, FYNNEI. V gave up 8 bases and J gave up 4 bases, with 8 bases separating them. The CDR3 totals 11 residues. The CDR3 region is CASGQAYGYTF. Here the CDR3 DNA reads TGTGCCAGCGGTCAAGCCTATGGCTACACCTTC.

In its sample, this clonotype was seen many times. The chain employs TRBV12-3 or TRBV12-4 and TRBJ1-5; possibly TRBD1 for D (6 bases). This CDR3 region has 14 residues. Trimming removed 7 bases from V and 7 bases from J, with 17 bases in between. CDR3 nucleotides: TGTGCCAGCACCCCACAGGGAGTAGGGCAGCCCCAGCATTTT. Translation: CASTPQGVGQPQHF.